Only a few counts were recorded for the clone carrying this T cell receptor (beta chain). What it binds is unknown. The length of the CDR3 is 15 residues. CDR1 SGDLS and CDR2 YYNGEE come from the germline V gene. The ends lost 4 bases at V and 5 bases at J; junction bases unmatched: 6. This entry comes from a study of post-analysis software for immune sequencing data. Study-level background: Some patients lacked subtype; others had relapsing-remitting, secondary progressive or progressive-relapsing disease.

Each TCR beta cDNA library carried unique molecular identifiers. T cells numbering about 0.85 to 10 million yielded roughly 0.5 million cDNA molecules. One entry per CDR3 protein, called by TCRdb with MiXCR from the PCR reads. The sample consists of fewer than 600,000 distinct CDR3 sequences, roughly 45% of them appearing once. Study results and caveats: A significant reduction in normalized Chao1 diversity was observed in multiple sclerosis patients versus controls. Four or five TRBV segments, TRBV5-6, TRBV5-1 and TRBV20-1 among them, were found more frequent in patients than controls. The authors found that F measure strongly co-clustered same-batch samples.

Source material: blood. The rearrangement uses TRBV9 and TRBJ2-1; 10 bases are a match to TRBD2. The source is a girl aged 10-17 years with multiple sclerosis. The CDR3 region has the DNA TGTGCCAGCAGCCCAACTAGCGGGATAAACAATGAGCAGTTCTTC. Amino acid sequence: CASSPTSGINNEQFF.